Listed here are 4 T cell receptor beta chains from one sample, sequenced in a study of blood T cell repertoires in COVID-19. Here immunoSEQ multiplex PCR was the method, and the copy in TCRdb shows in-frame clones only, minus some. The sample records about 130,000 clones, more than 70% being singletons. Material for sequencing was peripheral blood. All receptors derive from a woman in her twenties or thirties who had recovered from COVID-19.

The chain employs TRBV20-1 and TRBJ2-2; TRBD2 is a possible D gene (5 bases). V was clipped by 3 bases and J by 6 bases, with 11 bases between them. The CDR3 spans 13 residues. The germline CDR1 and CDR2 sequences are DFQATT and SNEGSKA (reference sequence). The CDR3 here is CSASDQLAGELFF. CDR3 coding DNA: TGCAGTGCTAGTGATCAACTAGCCGGGGAGCTGTTTTTT.

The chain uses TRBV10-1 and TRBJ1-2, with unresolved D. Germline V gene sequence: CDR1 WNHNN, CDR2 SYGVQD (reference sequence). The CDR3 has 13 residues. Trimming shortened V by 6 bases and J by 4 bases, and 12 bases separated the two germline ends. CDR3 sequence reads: CASSPAGLYGYTF. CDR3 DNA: TGCGCCAGCAGCCCGGCGGGCCTCTATGGCTACACCTTC.

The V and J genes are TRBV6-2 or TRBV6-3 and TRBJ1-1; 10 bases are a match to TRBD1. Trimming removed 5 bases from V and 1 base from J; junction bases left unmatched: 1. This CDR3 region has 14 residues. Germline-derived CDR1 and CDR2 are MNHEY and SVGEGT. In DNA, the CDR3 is TGTGCCAGCAGTGGACAGGGGGGGAACACTGAAGCTTTCTTT. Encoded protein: CASSGQGGNTEAFF.

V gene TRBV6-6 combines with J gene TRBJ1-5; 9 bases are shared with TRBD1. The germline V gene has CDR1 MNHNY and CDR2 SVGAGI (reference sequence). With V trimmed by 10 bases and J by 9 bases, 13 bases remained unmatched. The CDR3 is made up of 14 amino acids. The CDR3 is CATHPGQGGRPQHF. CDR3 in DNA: TGTGCCACCCATCCGGGACAGGGAGGCCGGCCCCAGCATTTT.